This T cell receptor beta chain came from a study of HIV-infected patients and healthy controls. This clonotype was recorded at least ten times. CDR3 size: 13 residues. The V end lost 6 bases, the J end lost 2 bases, and 9 bases lay between the germline ends. The germline CDR1 and CDR2 sequences are SGHTA and FQGNSA. The repertoire came from unfractionated whole blood and reflected all unsorted peripheral T cells. Reverse transcription used about 510 ng RNA and constant-region primers for alpha and beta. Alpha and beta chain libraries were made separately by chain-specific third strand synthesis with multiplexing indices. TCRdb redid the calling of the 5' RACE reads with MiXCR, one entry per CDR3 protein. Of roughly 14,000 distinct CDR3 sequences detected, about 7.7% appear once; the ten largest clones hold 8.3%.

The clonotype originates from an adult in good health. This sequence joins TRBV7-2 and TRBJ2-3; TRBD2 might be the D (7 bases). Sequencing was carried out using blood. The CDR3 sequence: CASRGGATDTQYF. The CDR3 nucleotides read TGTGCCAGCAGGGGGGGGGCCACAGATACGCAGTATTTT.